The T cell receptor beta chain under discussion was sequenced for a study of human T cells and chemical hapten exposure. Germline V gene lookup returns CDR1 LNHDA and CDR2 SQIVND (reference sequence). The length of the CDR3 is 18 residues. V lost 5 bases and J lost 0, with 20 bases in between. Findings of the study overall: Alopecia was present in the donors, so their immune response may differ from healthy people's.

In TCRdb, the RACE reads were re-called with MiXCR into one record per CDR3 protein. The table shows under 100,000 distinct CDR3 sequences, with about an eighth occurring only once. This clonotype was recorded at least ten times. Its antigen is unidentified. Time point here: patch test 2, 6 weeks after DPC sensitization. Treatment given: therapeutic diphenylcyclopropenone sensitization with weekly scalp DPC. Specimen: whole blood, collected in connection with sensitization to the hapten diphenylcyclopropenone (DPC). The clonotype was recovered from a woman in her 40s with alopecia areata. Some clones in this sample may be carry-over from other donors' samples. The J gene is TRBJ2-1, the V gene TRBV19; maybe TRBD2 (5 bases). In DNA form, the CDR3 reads TGTGCCAGTAGTCGCTCCGGGATGCAGATCCGCTCCTACAATGAGCAGTTCTTC. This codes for CASSRSGMQIRSYNEQFF.